This TCR beta chain emerged from a study of T-cell memory formation after mild COVID-19 (dated by TCRdb to about 2021). Looking at the study overall: TCR sequence clusters from the two donors were largely donor specific. Longitudinal TCRalpha and TCRbeta repertoire sequencing tracked T-cell clones expanding and contracting after mild COVID-19 in a couple of donors. Two young, previously healthy adult volunteers, one female and one male, were included in the cohort. Summary of the overall study and its limitations: From day 15 to 85, contracting clones showed balanced CD4/CD8 phenotypes, whereas a second wave of clones that expanded from day 15 to 37 leaned towards CD4+. Some responding clones were found in pre-infection memory, which suggests that pre-existing cross-reactive memory T cells took part in the SARS-CoV-2 response. Contracting CD4+ clones turned up mainly in the CM and EM memory subsets, whereas EMRA was where CD8+ clones were enriched. The study covered only a couple of mild cases, and larger cohorts including severe cases with pre-infection samples were considered necessary. SARS-CoV-2 specificity was not confirmed for the second-wave clones peaking on day 37.

Sequencing took place on an Illumina NovaSeq 6000. TCRalpha and TCRbeta cDNA libraries were constructed by 5'RACE with constant-segment primers, with sample barcodes and unique molecular identifiers being introduced. Trizol reagent was used to extract RNA from every sample. Library amplification was performed in two PCR steps, and a second sample barcode and Illumina TruSeq adapters were introduced in the second step. Sequencing of the libraries was done on an Illumina NovaSeq, producing 2 x 150 bp paired-end reads. On the authors' methods: Demultiplexing of reads and collapsing into UMI-guided consensus sequences were performed with migec v1.2.7. Using mixcr v2.1.11, UMI consensuses were aligned to TRA and TRB V and J templates and then assembled into clonotypes. A clonotype was counted as expanded or contracted only if both edgeR and NoisET called the change significant, with noise models trained on biological replicates. For edgeR calls, the cutoffs were a false discovery rate-adjusted p below 0.01 and a log2 fold-change threshold of 1. As an exploratory analysis of dynamics, max-normalized trajectories of the 1000 most abundant clonotypes were examined with PCA combined with hierarchical clustering. Each responding clone was given a CD4 or CD8 phenotype based on the CD4+ and CD8+ repertoires, which had been sequenced separately. TCRdb reworked the public reads: Q25 trimming with fastp, MiXCR clone assembly, productive beta chains retained. CDR3 protein sequences are deduplicated, and each keeps its most common genes and DNA. In this record, the V and J calls reflect TCRdb's handling and not the investigators' own analysis. In this sample the table shows around 390,000 distinct CDR3 sequences, 15% to 20% of which occur a single time. The leading ten clones occupy 20% to 25% of the sample.

As concerns this clonotype: The antigen this receptor binds is unknown. Per-base qualities were not stored, and no clone one base away is much larger.

V was cut back by 2 bases and J by 1 base, leaving a gap of 4 bases between them. The CDR3 has 13 amino acids, counting the end cysteine and phenylalanine. The sequence is cut down to CDR3 DNA, 39 bases in frame from base 1. CDR1 and CDR2, looked up from the germline V gene (reference sequence), are MNHNY and SVGAGI. Ficoll-Paque density gradient centrifugation was the method used to isolate PBMCs. The specimen was PBMCs or a T cell subset sorted from them (not recorded which). The chain employs TRBV6-6 and TRBJ2-3; the D gene remains uncertain. This receptor was taken from a man between 18 and 35 years old who had mild COVID-19 (a few samples of this study predate the infection). The sample titles of this study are shuffled in the database, so cell type and time point are left out; the donor was told from shared clones. In nucleotide form, the sequence is TGTGCCAGCAGTTACACGGGCACAGATACGCAGTATTTT. This yields the protein CASSYTGTDTQYF.